Following are 24 T cell receptor beta chains from one sample sequenced in a study of T cells in Graves' hyperthyroidism and ophthalmopathy. Regions amplified from RNA transcripts were the TCR beta CDR3 regions. Carried out on the TCR CDR3, a first-round RT-PCR used the HTBI primer set. Via MiXCR, TCRdb re-called the multiplex PCR reads, giving one row per CDR3 protein. The data hold roughly 700,000 distinct CDR3 sequences, with approximately 15% observed a single time. The specimen sequenced was blood. These receptor sequences come from a woman under 30 with Graves' hyperthyroidism.

V is TRBV28 and J is TRBJ2-1, with D perhaps TRBD1 or TRBD2 (5 bases each). This CDR3 is built from 12 residues. Trimming cost V 3 bases and J 16 bases, with 16 bases left between them. CDR1 is MDHEN and CDR2 is SYDVKM in the germline V gene. The CDR3 nucleotides are TGTGCCAGCAGTTTGGGGACGGGACCCGCTTTCTTC. It specifies CASSLGTGPAFF. The full variable domain, completed using reference TRBV28 and TRBJ2-1, is DVKVTQSSRYLVKRTGEKVFLECVQDMDHENMFWYRQDPGLGLRLIYFSYDVKMKEKGDIPEGYSVSREKKERFSLILESASTNQTSMYLCASSLGTGPAFFGPGTRLTVL.

The chain uses TRBV9 and TRBJ2-7; D unresolved. The length of the CDR3 is 15 residues. Per the germline V gene, CDR1 is SGDLS and CDR2 is YYNGEE. V was trimmed by 0 bases and J by 2 bases, leaving 12 bases between them. The chain's CDR3 is CASSVAANSPYEQYF. The CDR3 nucleotides read TGTGCCAGCAGCGTAGCTGCCAATTCGCCCTACGAGCAGTACTTC.

The chain recombines TRBV9 with TRBJ2-1; TRBD1 might be the D (6 bases). With 1 base removed from V and 0 bases from J, the gap between germline ends came to 23 bases. The CDR3 runs 20 residues. Germline V lookup: CDR1 SGDLS, CDR2 YYNGEE. CDR3 in DNA: TGTGCCAGCAGCGTAAGGGGGACCGTAGGCGGACGCGGCTCCTACAATGAGCAGTTCTTC. This translates into CASSVRGTVGGRGSYNEQFF.

This clonotype was counted only a few times. The gene calls are TRBV15 and TRBJ2-2, with a possible D match to TRBD2 (5 bases). CDR1 LNHNV and CDR2 YYDKDF come from the germline V gene (reference sequence). Trimming cost V 5 bases and J 5 bases, with 12 bases left between them. The CDR3 is made up of 14 amino acids. CDR3 DNA: TGTGCCACCAGCGGCAGTCGCGGGACCGGGGAGCTGTTTTTT. The encoded protein is CATSGSRGTGELFF.

This chain uses TRBV7-9 with TRBJ2-1; 9 bases agree with TRBD2. This CDR3 contains 15 residues. With V trimmed by 1 base and J by 7 bases, 5 bases remained unmatched. From germline, CDR1 is SEHNR and CDR2 FQNEAQ (reference sequence). CDR3 protein: CASSLVAGVKNEQFF. The CDR3 nucleotides are TGTGCCAGCAGCTTAGTAGCGGGAGTAAAAAATGAGCAGTTCTTC.

This clonotype was observed at least ten times. V and J are TRBV18 and TRBJ2-7, with D unresolved. Trimming left V 0 bases short and J 5 bases short, with 11 bases between. The CDR3 is 14 amino acids. CDR1 and CDR2 (germline): KGHSH, LQKENI. DNA for the CDR3: TGTGCCAGCTCACCACCGTGGGCATGGAACGAGCAGTACTTC. Translated, it gives CASSPPWAWNEQYF.

This clonotype was counted at least ten times. This sequence joins TRBV2 and TRBJ2-1, with TRBD2 matching 7 bases. Trimming cost V 1 base and J 4 bases; bases outside gene matches: 4. The CDR3 consists of 15 residues. Germline-derived CDR1 and CDR2 are SNHLY and FYNNEI. CDR3 nucleotides: TGTGCCAGCAGTGAAGAAACTAGCGAGTACAATGAGCAGTTCTTC. It yields the protein CASSEETSEYNEQFF.

This clonotype came up many times. This sequence joins TRBV18 and TRBJ1-1; tentative D call: TRBD1 (5 bases). V was clipped by 0 bases and J by 1 base, with 6 bases between them. The CDR3 spans 14 residues. Looked up from germline, CDR1 is KGHSH and CDR2 is LQKENI. CDR3: CASSPPGENTEAFF. Written as DNA, the CDR3 is TGTGCCAGCTCACCACCGGGGGAGAACACTGAAGCTTTCTTT.

This clonotype has a handful of counts. The chain uses TRBV7-2 and TRBJ2-1, with TRBD2 matching 7 bases. This CDR3 is 16 amino acids long. CDR1 is SGHTA and CDR2 is FQGNSA in the germline V gene. V lost 1 base to trimming and J lost 4 bases; unmatched junction nucleotides: 7. The CDR3 DNA is TGTGCCAGCAGCTTAGGATCGGGAGGAAGGTACAATGAGCAGTTCTTC. This encodes CASSLGSGGRYNEQFF.

The chain couples TRBV7-2 to TRBJ2-3; TRBD2 matches 8 bases. Per the germline V gene, CDR1 is SGHTA and CDR2 is FQGNSA. CDR3 size: 19 residues. The trim removed 5 bases at V and 0 bases at J, leaving 16 bases unmatched. The CDR3 DNA reads as TGTGCCAGCAGCAAACGTTTGCGGGGGGCAACCTCTAGCACAGATACGCAGTATTTT. Translation gives CASSKRLRGATSSTDTQYF.

This clonotype was seen repeatedly, ten times or more. The chain joins TRBV7-2 to TRBJ2-7; D is unresolved. Deletions cut 3 bases from V and 0 bases from J, with 9 bases between. Germline CDR1 is SGHTA and CDR2 is FQGNSA. The CDR3 has 14 amino acids. The CDR3 here is CASSFDVGSYEQYF. CDR3 nucleotide sequence: TGTGCCAGCAGCTTTGATGTCGGCTCCTACGAGCAGTACTTC.

The chain recombines TRBV27 with TRBJ2-3; D ambiguous. The CDR3 covers 12 residues. Germline V gives CDR1 MNHEY, CDR2 SMNVEV (reference sequence). V lost 7 bases and J lost 2, with 7 bases in between. The CDR3 loop is CASKENTDTQYF. DNA of the CDR3: TGTGCCAGCAAGGAGAACACAGATACGCAGTATTTT.

The rearrangement links TRBV10-3 to TRBJ2-3; D not certain. This CDR3 has 14 residues. Germline V CDR1 and CDR2: ENHRY, SYGVKD. Trimming cost V 1 base and J 1 base, with 6 bases left between them. The CDR3 region is CAISEWPGTDTQYF. In DNA form, the CDR3 reads TGTGCCATCAGTGAGTGGCCCGGCACAGATACGCAGTATTTT.

This clonotype was seen ten or more times. This chain joins TRBV13 and TRBJ1-2; D uncertain. Germline values: CDR1 PRHDT, CDR2 FYEKMQ (reference sequence). Trimming cost V 4 bases and J 5 bases, with 5 bases left between them. CDR3 length: 11 residues. The CDR3 loop reads CASSYQYGYTF. The CDR3 region has the DNA TGTGCCAGCAGCTATCAGTATGGCTACACCTTC.

This chain links TRBV6-1 with TRBJ1-1; D uncertain. Germline V CDR1 and CDR2: MNHNS, SASEGT. CDR3 size: 11 residues. The V gene lost 8 bases and the J gene lost 3 bases, with 7 bases spanning the gap. Written as DNA, the CDR3 is TGTGCCAGCGCCTGGGACACTGAAGCTTTCTTT. As protein: CASAWDTEAFF.

The CDR3 protein is CASSLKGSNTGELFF. The CDR3 DNA reads TGTGCCAGCAGCTTAAAAGGCTCGAACACCGGGGAGCTGTTTTTT. V and J are TRBV7-3 and TRBJ2-2; D remains unclear. CDR1 is SGHTA, CDR2 FQGTGA, per germline. The V end lost 1 base, the J end lost 0 bases, and 6 bases lay between the germline ends. The CDR3 runs 15 residues.

This clonotype has at least ten counts. The chain has TRBV20-1 and TRBJ2-7, with D perhaps matching TRBD1 (6 bases). Germline V gene lookup returns CDR1 DFQATT and CDR2 SNEGSKA (reference sequence). Trimming stripped 2 bases from V and 5 bases from J, with 13 bases between. There are 13 residues in the CDR3. As DNA, the CDR3 is TGCAGTGCTAGATCGGCAGGGGTCCACGAGCAGTACTTC. Amino acids: CSARSAGVHEQYF.

The genes are TRBV13 and TRBJ2-2; TRBD1 aligns across 7 bases. Germline assignment: CDR1 PRHDT and CDR2 FYEKMQ (reference sequence). The CDR3 runs 16 residues. The V segment lost 5 bases and the J segment 1 base; nucleotides outside the gene matches: 7. CDR3 nucleotides: TGTGCCAGCAGCCTACAGGGGCCTTGGAACACCGGGGAGCTGTTTTTT. This encodes CASSLQGPWNTGELFF.

This clonotype was counted at least ten times. This chain uses TRBV6-2 or TRBV6-3 with TRBJ1-1; D not resolved. The CDR3 has 12 amino acids. Per the germline V gene, CDR1 is MNHEY and CDR2 is SVGEGT. V shed 6 bases and J shed 5 bases, with 10 bases lying between them. CDR3 region: CASRRSRTEAFF. DNA for the CDR3: TGTGCCAGCAGGCGGTCCCGTACTGAAGCTTTCTTT.

The chain employs TRBV28 and TRBJ1-5; D is uncertain. This CDR3 has 16 residues. V was trimmed by 5 bases and J by 1 base, leaving 15 bases between them. Germline V gene sequence: CDR1 MDHEN, CDR2 SYDVKM. The CDR3 sequence is CASSPMGLGSNQPQHF. The DNA of the CDR3 is TGTGCCAGCAGTCCAATGGGGTTGGGAAGCAATCAGCCCCAGCATTTT.

The chain has TRBV20-1 and TRBJ1-1, with a weak D call TRBD1 (5 bases). This CDR3 spans 15 amino acids. The germline V gene has CDR1 DFQATT and CDR2 SNEGSKA (reference sequence). V dropped 2 bases and J dropped 8 bases, with 21 bases sitting between them. The CDR3 loop is CSARSGEGLTREAFF. The CDR3 nucleotides read TGCAGTGCTAGAAGCGGGGAGGGACTCACTCGAGAAGCTTTCTTT.

This clonotype came up many times. V gene TRBV2 combines with J gene TRBJ1-2, with D perhaps TRBD1 (5 bases). The CDR3 is made up of 13 amino acids. Germline CDR1 is SNHLY and CDR2 is FYNNEI. V was trimmed by 6 bases and J by 4 bases, leaving 12 bases between them. This CDR3 reads CASRGREVYGYTF. For the CDR3, the DNA is TGTGCCAGCAGGGGGCGGGAGGTCTATGGCTACACCTTC.

A word on this clonotype: A read error may explain this, as a much larger clone is one base away. The chain links TRBV20-1 to TRBJ2-1, with D perhaps TRBD2 (6 bases). V lost 2 bases to trimming and J lost 7 bases, with 12 bases between them. Germline assignment: CDR1 DFQATT and CDR2 SNEGSKA (reference sequence). The length of the CDR3 is 13 residues. The CDR3 protein is CSARKAGTNEQFF. As DNA, the CDR3 is TGCAGTGCTAGAAAGGCGGGGACGAATGAGCAGTTCTTC.

This clonotype was counted many times. This chain joins TRBV20-1 and TRBJ2-7; 8 bases agree with TRBD1. V shed 6 bases and J 1 base; nucleotides not matched to a gene: 8. Germline CDR1 and CDR2: DFQATT and SNEGSKA (reference sequence). The CDR3 has 14 amino acids. The CDR3 here is CSAKDRVRSYEQYF. CDR3 nucleotides: TGCAGTGCCAAGGACAGGGTTCGGTCCTACGAGCAGTACTTC.